A selection of T cell receptor beta chains follows, all from one sample in a study of blood T cell repertoires in COVID-19. Sequencing was performed with immunoSEQ multiplex PCR; in TCRdb, only in-frame clones are kept and a portion is missing. The sample has about 34,000 clones, roughly 80% seen once. Source material: peripheral blood. These receptors were taken from an elderly man with active or convalescent COVID-19. Each CDR3 is given with its conserved first and last residue. A D gene is named only where the DNA matches it firmly. Size values are once, few and many counts, or a class for expanded clones, and some rows have none.

DNA	CDR3	J	size	V	length	D
TGCGCCAGCAGCCCAGACGTGACGAGGCTTCCTATGAACACTGAAGCTTTCTTT	CASSPDVTRLPMNTEAFF	TRBJ1-1	NA	TRBV5-1	18	NA
TGTGCCAGCACCCCAGGAGGGCCCTCCTACAATGAGCAGTTCTTC	CASTPGGPSYNEQFF	TRBJ2-1	NA	TRBV27	15	NA
TGTGCCTGGAGTTTCGGGCGGACAAGCTCCTACAATGAGCAGTTCTTC	CAWSFGRTSSYNEQFF	TRBJ2-1	NA	TRBV30	16	NA
TGTGCCAGCAGCGAAAACGTCAGGGACAATCAGCCCCAGCATTTT	CASSENVRDNQPQHF	TRBJ1-5	NA	TRBV5-5	15	NA
TGCGCCAGCAGCAAAGAACCGGGACAGGGCAGTTACACCTTC	CASSKEPGQGSYTF	TRBJ1-2	NA	TRBV5-1	14	TRBD1
TGTGCCAGCAGCGAGAGGGAGTACGGCACTGAAGCTTTCTTT	CASSEREYGTEAFF	TRBJ1-1	NA	TRBV2	14	NA
TGTGCCAGCAGTTACGTTGCAGGGGGCAATGGCTACACCTTC	CASSYVAGGNGYTF	TRBJ1-2	NA	TRBV6-6	14	TRBD1
TGTGCCAGCAGCCCCCAGGGGGGCAATGAGCAGTTCTTC	CASSPQGGNEQFF	TRBJ2-1	NA	TRBV7-9	13	NA
TGTGCCAGCACGGCCGGGACAGAAGCTTTCTTT	CASTAGTEAFF	TRBJ1-1	NA	TRBV5-5	11	NA
TGTGCCAGCAGTCTCCAAGACAAGACATTCAGCACAGATACGCAGTATTTT	CASSLQDKTFSTDTQYF	TRBJ2-3	NA	TRBV28	17	NA
TGTGCCAGCAGGATACAGGGAGTGAACACTGAAGCTTTCTTT	CASRIQGVNTEAFF	TRBJ1-1	NA	TRBV3-1/TRBV3-2	14	NA
TGTGCCTCCCAACGGCCAGGGGTTATCGGGGAGCTGTTTTTT	CASQRPGVIGELFF	TRBJ2-2	NA	TRBV19	14	NA
TGTGCCAGCAGCTTGACAGGGGTCACCTACGAGCAGTACTTC	CASSLTGVTYEQYF	TRBJ2-7	NA	TRBV7-9	14	TRBD1
TGTGCCAGCAGCTTCGGGACTGGAACCTACGAGCAGTACTTC	CASSFGTGTYEQYF	TRBJ2-7	NA	TRBV3-1/TRBV3-2	14	NA
TGTGCCAGCAGCCGCAGGACAGGCAGCTCCCAAGAGACCCAGTACTTC	CASSRRTGSSQETQYF	TRBJ2-5	NA	TRBV7-2	16	TRBD1
TGTGCCAGCAGTCGGGTGGCTAGTCCGAATGAGCAGTTCTTC	CASSRVASPNEQFF	TRBJ2-1	once	TRBV7-9	14	NA
TGTGCCAGCAGTTTACATCAGGGGGCCGGATCCTATGAAGCTTTCTTT	CASSLHQGAGSYEAFF	TRBJ1-1	NA	TRBV6-5	16	TRBD1
TGTGCCACCGGTGTACAGGGCCAAGAGACCCAGTACTTC	CATGVQGQETQYF	TRBJ2-5	NA	TRBV24-1	13	NA
TGTGCCAGCAGCTCGGGGGGGGCGAAGAACACTGAAGCTTTCTTT	CASSSGGAKNTEAFF	TRBJ1-1	NA	TRBV6-5	15	NA
TGTGCCATCAGTGATGGAAACTGGAGGACAGATACGCAGTATTTT	CAISDGNWRTDTQYF	TRBJ2-3	NA	TRBV10-3	15	NA